This T cell receptor beta chain emerged from a study of PD-L1 blockade in urothelial cancer. Study background: Blood analysis took place 3 weeks (second dose) and 6 weeks after treatment start.

Time point given: pretreatment peripheral blood. Some clones are missing from TCRdb's copy, which holds only in-frame ones; the method was immunoSEQ multiplex PCR. The sample records about 87,000 clones, roughly 84% being singletons. V lost 5 bases to trimming and J lost 2 bases, with 8 bases between them. This CDR3 comprises 13 residues. Germline CDR1 is SEHNR and CDR2 is FQNEAQ (reference sequence). The material was PBMCs, obtained around atezolizumab (anti-PD-L1) treatment. The chain has TRBV7-9 and TRBJ2-3; no clear D gene. The sequence derives from a man in his 60s with urothelial cancer. CDR3 DNA sequence: TGTGCCAGCAGCCTCCTCTCCACAGATACGCAGTATTTT. Residues: CASSLLSTDTQYF.